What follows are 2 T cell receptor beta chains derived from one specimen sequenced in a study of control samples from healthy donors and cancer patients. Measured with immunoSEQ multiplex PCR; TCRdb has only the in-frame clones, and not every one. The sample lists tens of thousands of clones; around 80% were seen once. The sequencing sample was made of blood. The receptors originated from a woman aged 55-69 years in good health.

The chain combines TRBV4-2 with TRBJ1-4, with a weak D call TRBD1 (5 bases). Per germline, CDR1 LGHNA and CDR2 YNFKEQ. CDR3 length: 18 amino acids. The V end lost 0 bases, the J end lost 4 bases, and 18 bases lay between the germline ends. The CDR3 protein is CASSQDMSRASFNEKLFF. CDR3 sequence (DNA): TGTGCCAGCAGCCAAGACATGAGCAGGGCGTCCTTTAATGAAAAACTGTTTTTT.

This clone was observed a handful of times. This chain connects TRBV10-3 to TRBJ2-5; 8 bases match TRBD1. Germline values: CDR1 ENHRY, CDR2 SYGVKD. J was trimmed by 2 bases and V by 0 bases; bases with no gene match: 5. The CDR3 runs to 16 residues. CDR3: CAISESTGGIQETQYF. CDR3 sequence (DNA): TGTGCCATCAGTGAGTCCACAGGGGGGATACAAGAGACCCAGTACTTC.